These 26 T cell receptor beta chains were all obtained from the same sample, sequenced in a study of T cells in women clearing cervical HPV infection. The repertoire was sequenced with immunoSEQ multiplex PCR; TCRdb's copy has only in-frame clones and lacks some. The repertoire table contains around 25,000 clones. Sample: blood buffy coat. These receptors were taken from a woman aged 18 to 75 with a cervical HPV16 infection that either progressed to CIN3+ or cleared (not recorded which).

As to this clone: The read gets to within 3 residues of the CDR3 end, and the germline J gene fills in the rest. The chain has TRBV19 and TRBJ1-2; maybe TRBD1 (6 bases). Germline CDR1 LNHDA, CDR2 SQIVND (reference sequence). The ends were cut back, 5 bases at V and 4 bases at J, with 17 bases in the middle. CDR3 length: 15 amino acids. The part of the CDR3 DNA that was read is TGTGCCAGTAGTGTTGCGTTAAAAGGGGGCTATGGC. Translation gives CASSVALKGGYG. The entire CDR3 is CASSVALKGGYGYTF.

A remark on this clone: Coverage ceases 3 residues before the CDR3 finishes, and the germline J gene fills in the end. The chain uses TRBV19 and TRBJ2-3, with 9 bases matching TRBD1. The V gene's germline CDR1 is LNHDA and CDR2 SQIVND (reference sequence). The length of the CDR3 is 15 residues. V gave up 5 bases and J gave up 3 bases; unmatched junction bases: 6. The CDR3 spells CASSRGQGWTDTQYF. CDR3 bases read: TGTGCCAGTAGTCGAGGACAGGGGTGGACAGATACG.

As for this clone: The read comes to an end 3 residues before the CDR3 does, leaving the germline J gene to fill in the end. This chain connects TRBV2 to TRBJ2-1; D is unclear. V was clipped by 8 bases and J by 5 bases, with 19 bases between them. CDR1 SNHLY and CDR2 FYNNEI come from the germline V gene. The CDR3 is 15 residues long. CDR3 bases read: TGTGCCAGCCGTCAGGTCTCGAATCCGAACAATGAG. Amino acids: CASRQVSNPNNE. From start to end, the CDR3 is CASRQVSNPNNEQFF.

Note on this clone: The read is 3 residues too short to cover the CDR3 end, so that end is filled in from the germline J gene. The genes are TRBV5-4 and TRBJ2-5, with no clear D. Per the germline V gene, CDR1 is SGHNT and CDR2 is YYREEE (reference sequence). V was shortened by 0 bases and J by 2 bases, with 11 bases between the two germline ends. The length of the CDR3 is 15 residues. The sequenced CDR3 bases are TGTGCCAGCAGCTTGGCCCCCCTAAAACAAGAGACC. Its translation is CASSLAPLKQET. The complete CDR3 sequence is CASSLAPLKQETQYF.

Details on this clone: The CDR3 end lies 3 residues beyond the end of the read and is filled in from the germline J gene. J is TRBJ1-2 and V is TRBV29-1; TRBD1 matches 7 bases. V gave up 2 bases and J gave up 4 bases; unmatched junction bases: 4. The CDR3 totals 13 residues. Germline loops: CDR1 SQVTM, CDR2 ANQGSEA. CDR3 amino acids: CSVEWTGAYGYTF. CDR3 bases read: TGCAGCGTTGAATGGACAGGAGCCTATGGC. The full variable domain, its missing parts supplied by reference TRBV29-1 and TRBJ1-2, is SAVISQKPSRDICQRGTSLTIQCQVDSQVTMMFWYRQQPGQSLTLIATANQGSEATYESGFVIDKFPISRPNLTFSTLTVSNMSPEDSSIYLCSVEWTGAYGYTFGSGTRLTVV.

Concerning this clone: The CDR3 extends 3 residues past the end of the read, so its final part is completed from the germline J gene. The chain has TRBV7-2 and TRBJ1-2; D not resolved. The CDR3 has 15 residues. Germline V lookup: CDR1 SGHTA, CDR2 FQGNSA. Partial CDR3 DNA: TGTGCCAGCAGCTTAATGGGCGCGGGCACAGATACC. Translated: CASSLMGAGTDT. The entire CDR3 is CASSLMGAGTDTYTF. The complete variable domain, with remaining parts taken from reference TRBV7-2 and TRBJ1-2, reads GAGVSQSPSNKVTEKGKDVELRCDPISGHTALYWYRQSLGQGLEFLIYFQGNSAPDKSGLPSDRFSAERTGGSVSTLTIQRTQQEDSAVYLCASSLMGAGTDTYTFGSGTRLTVV.

As regards this clone: The read stops 3 residues short of the end of the CDR3; the missing end is completed from the germline J gene. The rearrangement joins TRBV5-1 to TRBJ1-6; maybe TRBD1 (5 bases). Deletions cut 6 bases from V and 5 bases from J, with 15 bases between. This CDR3 region has 15 residues. Germline V gene lookup returns CDR1 SGHRS and CDR2 YFSETQ. The CDR3 bases that were read are TGCGCCAGCAAGCAGGGTGGTCTGGATAATTCACCC. It specifies CASKQGGLDNSP. The whole CDR3 reads CASKQGGLDNSPLHF.

To note about this clone: The CDR3 extends 3 residues past the end of the read, so its final part is completed from the germline J gene. The chain couples TRBV19 to TRBJ2-2, with D unclear. The germline V and J ends were trimmed by 5 bases and 6 bases, with 10 bases remaining between them. CDR1 and CDR2 (germline): LNHDA, SQIVND (reference sequence). This CDR3 is built from 13 residues. CDR3 bases read: TGTGCCAGTAGTCCGACGGGTCCCGGGGAG. Residues: CASSPTGPGE. The full CDR3 protein is CASSPTGPGELFF.

Regarding this clone: Read sequence stops 3 residues before the CDR3 end, and the germline J gene provides the missing end. The chain links TRBV28 to TRBJ2-1; 8 bases align to TRBD2. V gave up 3 bases and J gave up 0 bases; unmatched junction bases: 4. The length of the CDR3 is 16 residues. Looked up from germline, CDR1 is MDHEN and CDR2 is SYDVKM. Partial CDR3 DNA: TGTGCCAGCAGTTTGGTAACTAGCGGCTCCTACAATGAG. As protein: CASSLVTSGSYNE. The CDR3 reads in full as CASSLVTSGSYNEQFF.

In regard to this clone: Read data end 3 residues before the CDR3 end; the end is taken from the germline J gene. V usage is TRBV19 and J usage is TRBJ1-1; 9 bases match TRBD1. This CDR3 has 14 residues. Germline CDR1 is LNHDA and CDR2 is SQIVND (reference sequence). Trimming removed 5 bases from V and 6 bases from J; junction bases left unmatched: 7. The CDR3 bases that were read are TGTGCCAGTAGTTTGGACAGGGGAGGGCCTGAA. As protein: CASSLDRGGPE. The complete CDR3 sequence is CASSLDRGGPEAFF.

Regarding this clone: The DNA ends 3 residues before the CDR3 does, and the rest of the CDR3 is filled in from the germline J gene. The V gene is TRBV7-7, the J gene TRBJ2-2, with D perhaps matching TRBD1 (5 bases). CDR1 SSHAT and CDR2 FNYEAQ come from the germline V gene (reference sequence). CDR3 length: 16 residues. V lost 5 bases to trimming and J lost 4 bases, with 17 bases between them. The sequenced part of the CDR3 DNA is TGTGCCAGCAGCGACATGACAGAGATCGGCACCGGGGAG. Encoded protein: CASSDMTEIGTGE. The complete CDR3 reads CASSDMTEIGTGELFF.

In the case of this clone: Different DNA sequences within this sample yield the same CDR3. CDR3 DNA (partial): TGTGCCAGCAGCAGTAGCGGGGCTACCTACGAG. Encoded protein: CASSSSGATYE. The CDR3 in full is CASSSSGATYEQYF. The genes are TRBV7-3 and TRBJ2-7, with 8 positions matching TRBD2. The CDR3 end is not reached by the read, which stops 3 residues before it; the germline J gene fills it in. The CDR3 has 14 residues. The germline V gene encodes CDR1 SGHTA and CDR2 FQGTGA. Unmatched junction bases numbered 5, after V lost 5 bases and J lost 2 bases.

Here the CDR3 reads CASSQDLAAWISGNTIYF. Incomplete CDR3 DNA: TGCGCCAGCAGCCAAGATCTAGCCGCTTGGATCTCTGGAAACACC. This chain links TRBV4-1 with TRBJ1-3; D is unclear. The sequence runs out 3 residues before the end of the CDR3; the remainder is reconstructed from the germline J gene. The germline V and J ends were trimmed by 0 bases and 0 bases, with 15 bases remaining between them. Per germline, CDR1 MGHRA and CDR2 YSYEKL. This CDR3 has 18 amino acids.

Remarks on this clone: The sequenced fragment ends 3 residues before the CDR3 boundary, so the rest is inferred from the germline J gene. This chain links TRBV2 with TRBJ1-4; 8 nucleotides match TRBD1. The germline V gene has CDR1 SNHLY and CDR2 FYNNEI. The CDR3 sequence is 14 residues long. V shed 5 bases and J 8 bases; nucleotides not matched to a gene: 7. Incomplete CDR3 DNA: TGTGCCAGCAGTCCCGACAGGGGCGGGGAAAAA. The encoded protein is CASSPDRGGEK. The entire CDR3 protein reads CASSPDRGGEKLFF.

A word on this clone: The sequenced fragment ends 3 residues before the CDR3 boundary, so the rest is inferred from the germline J gene. The rearrangement uses TRBV28 and TRBJ2-7; 12 bases fit TRBD2. Germline V gene data show CDR1 as MDHEN and CDR2 as SYDVKM. This CDR3 has 15 residues. V trimming: 4 bases; J trimming: 6 bases; junction bases outside the gene matches: 7. The sequenced CDR3 bases are TGTGCCAGCAGTTCCCCCGGGACTAGCGGGTTCGAG. Encoded protein: CASSSPGTSGFE. The whole CDR3 sequence is CASSSPGTSGFEQYF.

The CDR3: CASSLGDTISRSGANVLTF. The CDR3 DNA, read in part, is TGCGCCAGCAGCTTGGGGGACACCATAAGTAGATCTGGGGCCAACGTC. The J gene is TRBJ2-6, the V gene TRBV5-1, with a weak D call TRBD1 (6 bases). Read coverage stops 3 residues before the CDR3 terminus; the germline J gene supplies the remainder. Germline CDR1 SGHRS, CDR2 YFSETQ. Deletions cut 0 bases from V and 1 base from J, with 17 bases between. The CDR3 is 19 residues long. Looking up the rest from reference TRBV5-1 and TRBJ2-6 gives the full variable domain: KAGVTQTPRYLIKTRGQQVTLSCSPISGHRSVSWYQQTPGQGLQFLFEYFSETQRNKGNFPGRFSGRQFSNSRSEMNVSTLELGDSALYLCASSLGDTISRSGANVLTFGAGSRLTVL.

Notes on this clone: The observed sequence ends 3 residues before the CDR3 terminus, with the missing tail filled in from the germline J gene. The rearrangement uses TRBV2 and TRBJ2-3; 8 nucleotides agree with TRBD2. CDR1 and CDR2 from the germline V gene are SNHLY and FYNNEI. This CDR3 comprises 14 residues. The CDR3 sequence: CASTPESGGETQYF. The CDR3 bases that were read are TGTGCCAGCACCCCCGAGAGCGGGGGTGAGACG.

In regard to this clone: The read ends 3 residues early relative to the CDR3; the germline J gene fills the gap. The chain is built from TRBV18 and TRBJ1-2, with D possibly being TRBD1 (5 bases). Germline V gives CDR1 KGHSH, CDR2 LQKENI. V lost 3 bases to trimming and J lost 1 base, with 15 bases between them. This CDR3 region has 16 residues. The CDR3 DNA, read in part, is TGTGCCAGCTCACCGGCGGTGGGGCCCGATAACTATGGC. Translating gives CASSPAVGPDNYG. In full, the CDR3 reads CASSPAVGPDNYGYTF.

About this clone: The read ends 3 residues before the CDR3 terminus; that terminus is restored from the germline J gene. Additional DNA sequences in this sample encode the identical CDR3. V usage is TRBV10-3 and J usage is TRBJ1-3; TRBD1 might be the D (5 bases). V was cut by 0 bases and J by 0 bases, with 12 bases left in between. Germline assignment: CDR1 ENHRY and CDR2 SYGVKD. This CDR3 is built from 17 residues. The sequenced CDR3 bases are TGTGCCATCAGTGAGTCATCGGACAAAAACTCTGGAAACACC. It specifies CAISESSDKNSGNT. The CDR3 as a whole reads CAISESSDKNSGNTIYF.

Of note for this clone: One end of the junction does not line up with germline, which may come from a read error. The sequenced fragment ends 3 residues before the CDR3 boundary, so the rest is inferred from the germline J gene. V gene TRBV6-2 or TRBV6-3 combines with J gene TRBJ2-1; 10 bases line up with TRBD2. The CDR3 totals 17 residues. Germline CDR1 is MNHEY and CDR2 is SVGEGT. The CDR3 sequence is CACRNQVGTSVYNEQFF. The part of the CDR3 DNA that was read is TGTGCCTGCAGAAATCAAGTGGGGACTAGCGTCTACAATGAG.

This clone is deemed medium-sized (0.01 to 0.1%) by its frequency. Read sequence stops 3 residues before the CDR3 end, and the germline J gene provides the missing end. The chain combines TRBV18 with TRBJ1-5; possibly TRBD1 for D (6 bases). The CDR3 spans 15 residues. The germline gives CDR1 KGHSH, CDR2 LQKENI. V lost 1 base and J 7 bases, leaving 14 bases between the germline ends. CDR3 sequence reads: CASSPRRGGGQPQHF. Incomplete CDR3 DNA: TGTGCCAGCTCACCACGCAGGGGAGGAGGACAGCCC.

CDR3 residues: CATAGQERHYGYTF. The part of the CDR3 DNA that was read is TGTGCCACCGCCGGACAGGAAAGGCACTATGGC. The chain links TRBV19 to TRBJ1-2, with 7 bases fitting TRBD1. The read ends 3 residues shy of where the CDR3 ends; the end is completed using the germline J gene. V dropped 10 bases and J dropped 3; count of bases not matched to a gene: 11. Germline CDR1 and CDR2: LNHDA and SQIVND (reference sequence). This CDR3 is 14 amino acids long.

Worth noting for this clone: With the read ending 3 residues before the CDR3 end, the germline J gene is used to fill in that end. The chain recombines TRBV23-1 with TRBJ1-2; D might be TRBD1 (6 bases). TRBV23-1 is an ORF for which the function is uncertain. This CDR3 contains 16 residues. The sequenced CDR3 bases are TGCGCCAGCAGTCCCCTTAGGGGGAGGGGTTACAATGAC. It is translated as CASSPLRGRGYND. Given in full, the CDR3 is CASSPLRGRGYNDYTF.

Details on this clone: The CDR3 end lies 3 residues beyond the end of the read and is filled in from the germline J gene. The gene calls are TRBV7-9 and TRBJ1-1; no firm D call. Trimming pared 4 bases from V and 1 base from J, leaving 10 bases between. The CDR3 is 14 amino acids. The germline gives CDR1 SEHNR, CDR2 FQNEAQ (reference sequence). The CDR3 DNA, read in part, is TGTGCCAGCAGCTCCACAGTCTGGAACACTGAA. This codes for CASSSTVWNTE. The CDR3 reads in full as CASSSTVWNTEAFF.

The sequenced part of the CDR3 DNA is TGTGCCAGCAGCTCTCAGGGGGCCGGGGTTGGC. It yields the protein CASSSQGAGVG. The entire CDR3 sequence reads CASSSQGAGVGYTF. V is TRBV11-2 and J is TRBJ1-2; 8 bases are a match to TRBD1. The missing CDR3 end, 3 residues past where the read stops, is filled in from the germline J gene. The CDR3 has 14 residues. The V gene end was trimmed by 4 bases and the J gene end by 7 bases; junction bases not matched to a gene: 8. Germline-derived CDR1 and CDR2 are SGHAT and FQNNGV.

Worth noting for this clone: With the read ending 3 residues before the CDR3 end, the germline J gene is used to fill in that end. The chain carries TRBV30 and TRBJ2-1, with TRBD2 matching 9 bases. The CDR3 contains 15 residues. Germline trimming cut 8 bases from V and 3 bases from J; bases unmatched to any gene: 11. Looked up from germline, CDR1 is GTSNPN and CDR2 is SVGIG (reference sequence). Partial CDR3 DNA: TGTGCCCTTACGCGGCTAGCGGGGTTCTACAATGAG. Its translation is CALTRLAGFYNE. The whole CDR3 reads CALTRLAGFYNEQFF.